These 14 T cell receptor beta chains were all obtained from the same sample, sequenced in a study of a mutant IDH1 vaccine in newly diagnosed glioma. Using immunoSEQ multiplex PCR, the repertoire was profiled, and TCRdb retains in-frame clones only, with some absent. The data contain about 47,000 clones, roughly 91% of them seen just once; the ten biggest clones take up approximately 5.1%. These receptors lack a known antigen. Time point specified: week 35, safety follow-up. The vaccine gave 300 ug of a 20-mer mutant IDH1 peptide subcutaneously per dose. This material consisted of PBMCs, taken from a glioma patient whose treatment included an IDH1 peptide vaccine. The source is a middle-aged woman with glioma.

This sequence joins TRBV5-1 and TRBJ2-3; the D gene is possibly TRBD1 (6 bases). Germline loops: CDR1 SGHRS, CDR2 YFSETQ. Trimming stripped 0 bases from V and 1 base from J, with 12 bases between. The CDR3 is 16 residues long. The CDR3 region is CASSLDPRQGTDTQYF. In nucleotides, the CDR3 is TGCGCCAGCAGCTTGGACCCGAGACAGGGCACAGATACGCAGTATTTT.

V usage is TRBV7-2 and J usage is TRBJ1-2; D is possibly TRBD1 (6 bases). Per the germline V gene, CDR1 is SGHTA and CDR2 is FQGNSA. The CDR3 spans 14 residues. Trimming removed 1 base from V and 4 bases from J, with 10 bases in between. This CDR3 is CASSLGQGSYGYTF. The DNA for the CDR3 is TGTGCCAGCAGCTTAGGTCAGGGGAGCTATGGCTACACCTTC. The variable domain in full, completed from reference TRBV7-2 and TRBJ1-2, reads GAGVSQSPSNKVTEKGKDVELRCDPISGHTALYWYRQSLGQGLEFLIYFQGNSAPDKSGLPSDRFSAERTGGSVSTLTIQRTQQEDSAVYLCASSLGQGSYGYTFGSGTRLTVV.

The chain carries TRBV4-2 and TRBJ2-3; 11 bases line up with TRBD2. This CDR3 has 16 amino acids. The V segment lost 4 bases and the J segment 6 bases; nucleotides outside the gene matches: 9. The germline V gene encodes CDR1 LGHNA and CDR2 YNFKEQ. The CDR3 sequence is CASSRLAGGAPDTQYF. The DNA for the CDR3 is TGTGCCAGCAGCCGGTTAGCGGGGGGGGCGCCCGATACGCAGTATTTT.

This chain joins TRBV5-8 and TRBJ2-5; D gene unclear. Germline V gene data show CDR1 as SGHTS and CDR2 as YDEGEE. The V end lost 1 base, the J end lost 2 bases, and 9 bases lay between the germline ends. The CDR3 consists of 14 residues. In nucleotides, the CDR3 is TGTGCCAGCAGCTTGCTTGCCAGTCAAGAGACCCAGTACTTC. Protein: CASSLLASQETQYF.

The chain joins TRBV11-2 to TRBJ2-7; D remains unclear. This CDR3 spans 14 amino acids. Germline V gene lookup returns CDR1 SGHAT and CDR2 FQNNGV. The ends were cut back, 6 bases at V and 2 bases at J, with 14 bases in the middle. This CDR3 is CASSVGVLAYEQYF. CDR3 bases: TGTGCCAGCAGTGTTGGGGTACTTGCCTACGAGCAGTACTTC.

The chain carries TRBV6-6 and TRBJ2-1; TRBD1 agrees at 9 bases. Germline CDR1 is MNHNY and CDR2 is SVGAGI (reference sequence). After removal of 1 base from V and 15 bases from J, the junction contained 4 bases not matched to a gene. The CDR3 loop spans 12 amino acids. This CDR3 reads CASSYLQGAWFF. In nucleotides, the CDR3 is TGTGCCAGCAGTTACTTACAGGGGGCTTGGTTCTTC.

V is TRBV28 and J is TRBJ2-7; maybe TRBD2 (6 bases). Per germline, CDR1 MDHEN and CDR2 SYDVKM. The CDR3 length is 14 residues. The germline V and J ends were trimmed by 3 bases and 2 bases, with 11 bases remaining between them. In nucleotides, the CDR3 is TGTGCCAGCAGTTTGGAGGGCCCACCCTACGAGCAGTACTTC. Amino acids: CASSLEGPPYEQYF.

The chain links TRBV6-1 to TRBJ1-1, with unresolved D. The germline V gene has CDR1 MNHNS and CDR2 SASEGT. CDR3 length: 12 amino acids. Trimming removed 3 bases at V and 7 bases at J, with 9 bases between. CDR3 region: CASSEIGVEAFF. In DNA form, the CDR3 reads TGTGCCAGCAGTGAGATCGGCGTTGAAGCTTTCTTT.

This clone occurred a few times. The V gene is TRBV21-1, the J gene TRBJ1-5; the tabulated D call, TRBD1, remains unverified against the DNA. TRBV21-1 corresponds to a pseudogene. CDR3 size: 18 residues. CDR3 amino acids: CASSKQDRGYYSNQPQHF. As DNA, the CDR3 is TGTGCCAGCAGCAAACAAGACAGGGGCTATTATAGCAATCAGCCCCAGCATTTT.

V is TRBV14 and J is TRBJ1-6; no definite D call. The CDR3 loop spans 15 amino acids. V gave up 1 base and J gave up 7 bases, with 11 bases separating them. Germline-derived CDR1 and CDR2 are SGHDN and FVKESK. The CDR3 reads CASSQGQRVNSPLHF. The CDR3 region has the DNA TGTGCCAGCAGCCAAGGTCAGAGGGTCAATTCACCCCTCCACTTT.

V and J are TRBV9 and TRBJ1-2; D gene unclear. The CDR3 totals 16 residues. Looked up from germline, CDR1 is SGDLS and CDR2 is YYNGEE. The V gene lost 2 bases and the J gene lost 1 base, with 15 bases spanning the gap. CDR3 sequence: CASSVSGDIRNYGYTF. The CDR3 nucleotides are TGTGCCAGCAGCGTGAGCGGAGACATCCGTAACTATGGCTACACCTTC.

This chain's CDR3 is CASSFDCRTVYEQYF. The CDR3 DNA reads TGTGCCAGCAGCTTCGACTGTAGGACAGTCTACGAGCAGTACTTC. The J gene is TRBJ2-7, the V gene TRBV7-4, with D perhaps TRBD1 (6 bases). V dropped 3 bases and J dropped 3 bases, with 15 bases sitting between them. The CDR3 runs 15 residues. Germline V gene data show CDR1 as SGHVT and CDR2 as SQSDAQ.

The chain couples TRBV19 to TRBJ1-3, with D hard to call. The CDR3 totals 15 residues. CDR1 is LNHDA, CDR2 SQIVND, per germline (reference sequence). V lost 4 bases and J 4 bases, leaving 14 bases between the germline ends. In DNA form, the CDR3 reads TGTGCCAGTAGTAAAGGGTCGGCGGGAGGAAACACCATATATTTT. Its translation is CASSKGSAGGNTIYF. The full variable domain, rest sourced from reference TRBV19 and TRBJ1-3, is DGGITQSPKYLFRKEGQNVTLSCEQNLNHDAMYWYRQDPGQGLRLIYYSQIVNDFQKGDIAEGYSVSREKKESFPLTVTSAQKNPTAFYLCASSKGSAGGNTIYFGEGSWLTVV.

The chain carries TRBV14 and TRBJ1-1; D is ambiguous. Germline CDR1 SGHDN, CDR2 FVKESK. The ends were cut back, 4 bases at V and 1 base at J, with 13 bases in the middle. The CDR3 consists of 15 residues. CDR3 sequence reads: CASSPYGRGNTEAFF. CDR3 coding DNA: TGTGCCAGCAGCCCCTACGGGCGGGGGAACACTGAAGCTTTCTTT.